Sequencing of this TCR beta chain was carried out in a study of T cells in Graves' hyperthyroidism and ophthalmopathy (dated by TCRdb to the late 2010s). About the full investigation: Peripheral blood samples were taken at the time of initial diagnosis, prior to any treatment. A discovery cohort of about 95 patients, roughly 45 with Graves' ophthalmopathy and more than 55 with stable Graves' hyperthyroidism, was used to find distinguishing TCR V-J signatures. Whether ophthalmopathy could be predicted prospectively was tested in an independent validation cohort made up of under 20 hyperthyroidism patients plus 17 patients who later progressed to ophthalmopathy. The roughly 91 discovery patients were randomly divided into training and test sets at a 7:3 ratio. Thyroid tissue and blood T-cell repertoires from several Graves' hyperthyroidism patients were also compared in the study. Once sampling was done, hyperthyroidism patients were given methimazole at a starting dose of 30 mg daily, whereas ophthalmopathy patients were given high-dose intravenous methylprednisolone. The paper describes TCR Vbeta CDR3 sequencing of more than 120 peripheral blood samples, made up of under 50 ophthalmopathy patients, 70 to 75 hyperthyroidism patients and about 17 progressor patients. What the study reported, not specific to this receptor: No statistical method was used to set the sample size in advance, and investigators knew the group allocation. Most expanded thyroid clonotypes (frequency above 0.001) were also found in blood, which suggests that blood repertoires may mirror thyroid immune responses. In validation, the model predicted progression to ophthalmopathy a median of around 6.5 months before onset, with about 70% sensitivity and nearly 75% specificity. In cross-validation, a model built on a 13 V-J signature told ophthalmopathy apart from stable hyperthyroidism with 85% to 90% sensitivity and around 83% specificity, and in testing the same model reached 80%/75%.

Trimming at the junction amounts to 2 bases on V and 5 bases on J, and the germline ends lie 12 bases apart. CDR1 and CDR2 are read off the germline V gene as SNHLY and FYNNEI. From its cysteine to its phenylalanine, the CDR3 spans 14 amino acids. The DNA shown is the 42-base CDR3, in frame from base 1. Ophthalmopathy patients had moderately to severely active disease, with a Clinical Activity Score of 3 or more, a NOSPECS grade of 4 or more, and a disease duration of less than 3 months. Patients with uncontrolled infections, other autoimmune diseases, pregnancy or lactation were excluded. Diagnoses were based on clinical symptoms, serum thyroxine and TRAb, thyroid ultrasound and orbital computed tomography. PBMCs were separated from 7.5 to 10 ml of fresh peripheral blood using Ficoll-Paque density gradient centrifugation. Total RNA was extracted with Trizol reagent, and quality was checked on an Agilent 2100 Bioanalyzer.

In this sample, this clonotype turned up many times. The specificity of this receptor is unknown. Base qualities were left out, and no much larger clone turns up one base away. The TCR beta CDR3 regions were amplified from the RNA transcripts. The first round of RT-PCR for the TCR CDR3 was performed with the HTBI primer set and the Qiagen OneStep RT-PCR kit. The libraries were constructed in a second round of multiplex PCR and then size-selected and purified. Sequencing of the libraries was done on an Illumina HiSeq2000 using paired-end 100 bp reads. The study's processing was this. SOAPnuke was used to process the raw data, with reads discarded if the reads contained adapters or uncalled bases, had a mean Phred below 15, or lacked an exact constant-primer or identifier match. COPE v1.2.5 was used to merge the high-quality paired reads, and each unique nucleotide sequence was defined as a clonotype. Clonotypes were aligned to IMGT TRBV, TRBD and TRBJ reference segments using MiTCR v1.1. Analysis was restricted to V-J combinations with a frequency above 0.0001, which covered approximately 99% of repertoires. The TCS score was defined as F50 (clonal expansion) divided by E x V (chaos), with BLOSUM62-based TCRdist calculated between CDR3 peptides within each V-J. Welch's t-statistics and random forest reduced 450 to 600 V-J features to fewer than 15, which were used in a naive Bayes classifier (R e1071). TCRdb reprocessing: public reads trimmed at Q25 with fastp, clones called with MiXCR, in-frame beta chains kept. When rows share a CDR3 protein, they turn into one entry using the most common DNA and genes. The authors' filters were not applied to this entry. The sample includes hundreds of thousands of distinct CDR3 sequences, with more than 12% observed a single time. Clones ranked in the top ten supply around an eighth of the sample.

The sequencing input was blood. The sequence was collected from a woman in her fifties or sixties with Graves' ophthalmopathy. Rearrangement joined TRBV2 to TRBJ2-5; TRBD2 could be the D gene, as 6 bases match. The CDR3 loop reads CASSEYGGGETQYF. The sequence in DNA is TGTGCCAGCAGTGAATATGGTGGAGGGGAGACCCAGTACTTC.